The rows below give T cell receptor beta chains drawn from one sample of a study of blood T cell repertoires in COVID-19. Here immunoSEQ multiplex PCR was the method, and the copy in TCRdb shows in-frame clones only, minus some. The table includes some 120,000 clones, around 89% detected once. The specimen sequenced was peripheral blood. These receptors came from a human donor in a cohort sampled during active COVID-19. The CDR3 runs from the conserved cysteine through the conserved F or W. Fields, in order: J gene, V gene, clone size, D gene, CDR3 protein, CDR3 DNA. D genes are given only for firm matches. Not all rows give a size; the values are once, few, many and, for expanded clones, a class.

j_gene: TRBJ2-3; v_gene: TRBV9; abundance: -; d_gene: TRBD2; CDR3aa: CASSYSGGSTDTQYF; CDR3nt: TGTGCCAGCAGCTATAGCGGGGGCAGCACAGATACGCAGTATTTT
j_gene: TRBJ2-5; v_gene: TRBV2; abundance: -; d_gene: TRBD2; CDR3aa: CASKLADQETQYF; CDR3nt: TGTGCCAGCAAACTAGCGGACCAAGAGACCCAGTACTTC
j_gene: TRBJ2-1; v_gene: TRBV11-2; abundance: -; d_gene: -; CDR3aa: CASSFLSSYNEQFF; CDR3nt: TGTGCCAGCAGCTTCCTCAGCTCCTACAATGAGCAGTTCTTC
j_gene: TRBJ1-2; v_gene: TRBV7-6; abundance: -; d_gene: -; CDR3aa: CASSNGNLYGYTF; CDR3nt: TGTGCCAGCAGCAACGGGAATCTCTATGGCTACACCTTC
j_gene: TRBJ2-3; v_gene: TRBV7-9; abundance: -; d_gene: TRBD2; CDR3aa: CASRKVPAGVPDTQYF; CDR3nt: TGTGCCAGCAGAAAAGTTCCGGCGGGAGTTCCAGATACGCAGTATTTT
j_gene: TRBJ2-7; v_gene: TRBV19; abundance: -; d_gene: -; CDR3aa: CASSIRQNSYEQYF; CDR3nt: TGTGCCAGTAGTATAAGACAGAACTCCTACGAGCAGTACTTC
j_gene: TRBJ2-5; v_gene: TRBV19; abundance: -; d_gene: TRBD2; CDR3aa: CASSIGLAGLQETQYF; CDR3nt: TGTGCCAGTAGTATAGGACTAGCGGGCCTCCAGGAGACCCAGTACTTC
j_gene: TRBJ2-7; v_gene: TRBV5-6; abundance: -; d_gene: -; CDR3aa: CASSLVAGSYEQYF; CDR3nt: TGTGCCAGCAGCTTGGTGGCGGGCTCCTACGAGCAGTACTTC
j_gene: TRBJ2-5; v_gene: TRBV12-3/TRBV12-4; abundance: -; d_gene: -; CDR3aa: CASSLVGDGTQYF; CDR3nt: TGTGCCAGCAGCCTGGTCGGGGATGGGACCCAGTACTTC
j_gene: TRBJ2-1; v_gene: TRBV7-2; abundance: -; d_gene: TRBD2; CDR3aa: CASSPSASGSYNEQFF; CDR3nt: TGTGCCAGCAGTCCGTCGGCTAGCGGGAGCTACAATGAGCAGTTCTTC
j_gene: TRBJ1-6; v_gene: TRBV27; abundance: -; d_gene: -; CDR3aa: CASSLQGLPLHF; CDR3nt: TGTGCCAGCTCCCTTCAGGGACTTCCACTCCACTTT
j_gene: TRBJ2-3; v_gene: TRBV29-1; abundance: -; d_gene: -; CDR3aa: CSAQPTGILADTQYF; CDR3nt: TGCAGCGCCCAGCCTACAGGGATTCTGGCAGATACGCAGTATTTT
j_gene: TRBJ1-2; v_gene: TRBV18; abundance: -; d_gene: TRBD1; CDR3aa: CASSPRTPGQGATGYTF; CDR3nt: TGTGCCAGCTCACCACGTACCCCGGGACAGGGGGCTACTGGCTACACCTTC
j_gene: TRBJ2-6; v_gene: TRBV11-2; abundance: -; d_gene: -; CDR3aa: CASSPLRGANVLTF; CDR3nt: TGTGCCAGCAGCCCCCTGCGGGGAGCCAACGTCCTGACTTTC
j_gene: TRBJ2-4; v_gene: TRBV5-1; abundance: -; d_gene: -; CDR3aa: CASSPVPKERNIQYF; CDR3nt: TGCGCCAGCAGCCCGGTACCAAAGGAGAGAAACATTCAGTACTTC
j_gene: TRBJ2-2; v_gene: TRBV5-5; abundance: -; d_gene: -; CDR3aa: CASSPRVGNTGELFF; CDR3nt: TGTGCCAGCAGCCCCAGGGTGGGGAACACCGGGGAGCTGTTTTTT
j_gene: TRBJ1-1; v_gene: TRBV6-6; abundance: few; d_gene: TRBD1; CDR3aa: CASSPGGWGNTEAFF; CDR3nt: TGTGCCAGCAGCCCAGGGGGCTGGGGGAACACTGAAGCTTTCTTT